These 31 T cell receptor beta chains originate from one sample sequenced in a study of blood T cell repertoires in COVID-19 (dated by TCRdb to 2019 to 2021). Receptor libraries were prepared by the immunoSEQ multiplex PCR assay. Drawn from immuneACCESS, this table holds only the in-frame rearrangements with V and J called that TCRdb kept. Clones are partly lost; checked studies trace under half to an unresolved V gene and leave the rest unexplained. This sample holds around 400,000 clones; more than 70% were observed only once. About 2.3% of the sample is in the top ten clones. Sequenced material: peripheral blood. The receptors shown here come from a woman in her sixties with COVID-19, enrolled during active disease.

This chain uses TRBV7-3 with TRBJ2-1, with TRBD1 identical over 7 bases. The junction had 8 bases not matched to a gene; V was cut back by 5 bases and J by 4 bases. This CDR3 comprises 15 residues. The germline V gene has CDR1 SGHTA and CDR2 FQGTGA. The CDR3 DNA reads TGTGCCAGCAGCCCACACCGGGACAGTTACAATGAGCAGTTCTTC. This sequence encodes CASSPHRDSYNEQFF.

The chain recombines TRBV4-2 with TRBJ1-5, with TRBD1 matching 8 bases. The ends lost 5 bases at V and 6 bases at J; junction bases unmatched: 9. Germline CDR1 reads LGHNA; CDR2 reads YNFKEQ. The CDR3 loop spans 15 amino acids. The DNA of the CDR3 is TGTGCCAGCAGCAGGGGAGTGACAGGGGTTCAGCCCCAGCATTTT. It is translated as CASSRGVTGVQPQHF.

The chain combines TRBV19 with TRBJ2-2, with unresolved D. Trimming cost V 6 bases and J 1 base, with 6 bases left between them. The germline CDR1 and CDR2 sequences are LNHDA and SQIVND (reference sequence). CDR3 length equals 13 residues. CDR3 in amino acids: CASRWRNTGELFF. Written as DNA, the CDR3 is TGTGCCAGTAGGTGGAGGAACACCGGGGAGCTGTTTTTT.

This clone was counted between two and nine times. The chain joins TRBV4-1 to TRBJ2-7; tentatively, D is TRBD2 (5 bases). V was trimmed by 3 bases and J by 4 bases, leaving 16 bases between them. CDR3 size: 15 residues. Germline CDR1 and CDR2: MGHRA and YSYEKL. The CDR3: CASSQGDLAEYEQYF. The CDR3 nucleotides are TGCGCCAGCAGCCAGGGAGACCTAGCCGAGTACGAGCAGTACTTC.

Concerning this clone itself: Other DNA sequences within the sample encode an identical CDR3. The chain combines TRBV28 with TRBJ2-7; TRBD1 might be the D (5 bases). CDR1 is MDHEN, CDR2 SYDVKM, per germline. V lost 2 bases and J 3 bases, leaving 5 bases between the germline ends. The CDR3 sequence is 12 residues long. CDR3 amino acids: CASSLRGYEQYF. As DNA, the CDR3 is TGTGCCAGCAGTTTAAGGGGCTACGAGCAGTACTTC.

The V and J genes are TRBV5-1 and TRBJ1-4; D unresolved. Trimming shortened V by 2 bases and J by 4 bases, and 3 bases separated the two germline ends. The CDR3 totals 12 residues. CDR1 and CDR2 from the germline V gene are SGHRS and YFSETQ. The CDR3 region is CASSFLNEKLFF. DNA of the CDR3: TGCGCCAGCAGCTTCCTTAATGAAAAACTGTTTTTT.

This chain joins TRBV5-1 and TRBJ1-1; 7 nucleotides align to TRBD1. The V gene's germline CDR1 is SGHRS and CDR2 YFSETQ. CDR3 length: 13 amino acids. Trimming at V came to 3 bases and at J to 8 bases, leaving 7 bases not matched to a gene. CDR3 in amino acids: CASSSLGQIEAFF. The CDR3 bases are TGCGCCAGCAGCTCGCTGGGACAGATCGAAGCTTTCTTT.

This chain connects TRBV6-5 to TRBJ2-5, with TRBD1 matching over 9 bases. V was pared by 7 bases and J by 5 bases, with 5 bases of the junction left unmatched. The CDR3 has 13 amino acids. Germline values: CDR1 MNHEY, CDR2 SVGAGI. In DNA form, the CDR3 reads TGTGCCAGCAAACAGGGGGCGCGGGAGACCCAGTACTTC. As protein: CASKQGARETQYF.

This chain links TRBV11-1 with TRBJ1-2; D unresolved. The CDR3 covers 15 residues. Trimming pared 4 bases from V and 4 bases from J, leaving 16 bases between. Germline values: CDR1 SGHAT, CDR2 FQDESV (reference sequence). This CDR3 reads CASSSPGQLTYGYTF. In nucleotides, the CDR3 is TGTGCCAGCAGCTCGCCAGGCCAGTTGACCTATGGCTACACCTTC.

The chain carries TRBV5-4 and TRBJ1-1, with 9 bases fitting TRBD1. There are 15 residues in the CDR3. V shed 4 bases, J shed 7 bases, and the junction held 11 bases outside the gene matches. The germline V gene encodes CDR1 SGHNT and CDR2 YYREEE (reference sequence). DNA for the CDR3: TGTGCCAGCAGCCGTGCCGGGACAGGGAATCTTGAAGCTTTCTTT. It yields the protein CASSRAGTGNLEAFF. Complete variable domain (other parts from reference TRBV5-4 and TRBJ1-1): ETGVTQSPTHLIKTRGQQVTLRCSSQSGHNTVSWYQQALGQGPQFIFQYYREEENGRGNFPPRFSGLQFPNYSSELNVNALELDDSALYLCASSRAGTGNLEAFFGQGTRLTVV.

V gene TRBV19 combines with J gene TRBJ1-2; 8 bases are shared with TRBD1. CDR1 and CDR2 (germline): LNHDA, SQIVND (reference sequence). Germline trimming cut 4 bases from V and 3 bases from J; bases unmatched to any gene: 7. This CDR3 is 15 amino acids long. The CDR3 is CASSTRQGTHYGYTF. Here the CDR3 DNA reads TGTGCCAGTAGTACACGACAGGGGACGCACTATGGCTACACCTTC.

The genes are TRBV4-2 and TRBJ2-3; 11 bases fit TRBD1. Germline values: CDR1 LGHNA, CDR2 YNFKEQ. The trim removed 5 bases at V and 2 bases at J, leaving 6 bases unmatched. This CDR3 has 16 amino acids. The CDR3, as DNA: TGTGCCAGCAGCGAACAGGGACAGGGGGACACAGATACGCAGTATTTT. Protein: CASSEQGQGDTDTQYF.

The CDR3 sequence: CASSLDGQGGNGYTF. The DNA for the CDR3 is TGCGCCAGCAGCTTGGACGGACAGGGAGGTAATGGCTACACCTTC. The rearrangement links TRBV5-1 to TRBJ1-2; 8 nucleotides line up with TRBD1. The CDR3 extends over 15 amino acids. Germline values: CDR1 SGHRS, CDR2 YFSETQ. J lost 6 bases, V lost 0 bases, and 7 bases had no gene match.

This chain joins TRBV6-5 and TRBJ2-3; D call uncertain. With 0 bases removed from V and 1 base from J, the gap between germline ends came to 11 bases. CDR1 MNHEY and CDR2 SVGAGI come from the germline V gene. The CDR3 is made up of 16 amino acids. The CDR3 sequence: CASSYSSSAGTDTQYF. The CDR3, as DNA: TGTGCCAGCAGTTACTCGTCCAGCGCGGGCACAGATACGCAGTATTTT.

The genes are TRBV4-1 and TRBJ1-5, with TRBD1 as a possible D gene (5 bases). Trimming removed 3 bases at V and 8 bases at J, with 20 bases between. Germline lookup yields CDR1 MGHRA and CDR2 YSYEKL. The CDR3 has 16 amino acids. The CDR3 spells CASSQGRGAVGEPQHF. The CDR3 DNA reads as TGCGCCAGCAGCCAGGGTCGTGGGGCCGTGGGTGAGCCCCAGCATTTT.

The chain carries TRBV7-3 and TRBJ2-2; D remains unclear. Trimming removed 4 bases at V and 3 bases at J, with 3 bases between. The CDR3 consists of 12 residues. Per germline, CDR1 SGHTA and CDR2 FQGTGA. The DNA of the CDR3 is TGTGCCAGCAGCTACTACACCGGGGAGCTGTTTTTT. It is translated as CASSYYTGELFF.

This clone was found once. DNA for the CDR3: TGTGCCAGCAGTTACGGACAGGGTCCCCGGGAGCTGTTTTTT. Protein sequence: CASSYGQGPRELFF. J is TRBJ2-2 and V is TRBV6-5; 8 bases match TRBD1. J was trimmed by 9 bases and V by 2 bases; bases with no gene match: 5. Germline CDR1 is MNHEY and CDR2 is SVGAGI. The CDR3 length is 14 residues.

The V gene is TRBV5-1, the J gene TRBJ2-6; D ambiguous. CDR1 is SGHRS and CDR2 is YFSETQ in the germline V gene. Trimming took 4 bases from V and 0 from J, leaving 5 bases between them. The CDR3 runs to 14 residues. The CDR3 DNA reads TGCGCCAGCAGCCCACTCTCTGGGGCCAACGTCCTGACTTTC. Protein: CASSPLSGANVLTF.

The genes are TRBV30 and TRBJ1-1; D is uncertain. Per the germline V gene, CDR1 is GTSNPN and CDR2 is SVGIG (reference sequence). The V end was cut by 3 bases, the J end by 1 base, with 9 bases between. The CDR3 loop spans 13 amino acids. The CDR3 DNA reads TGTGCCTGGAGGCGGGGATGGAACACTGAAGCTTTCTTT. This gives the protein CAWRRGWNTEAFF.

The genes are TRBV30 and TRBJ2-1; D may be TRBD1 (5 bases). The length of the CDR3 is 12 residues. Germline assignment: CDR1 GTSNPN and CDR2 SVGIG (reference sequence). Between the trimmed V and J ends, which lost 2 bases and 8 bases, there was a span of 10 bases. CDR3 loop: CAWSRGRDEQFF. The CDR3 region has the DNA TGTGCCTGGAGTCGTGGCAGGGATGAGCAGTTCTTC.

The rearrangement joins TRBV5-5 to TRBJ1-5; TRBD1 matches at 11 bases. The V gene's germline CDR1 is SGHKS and CDR2 YYEKEE (reference sequence). J was trimmed by 0 bases and V by 6 bases; bases with no gene match: 5. This CDR3 is 16 amino acids long. The CDR3, as DNA: TGTGCCAGCAACCGGGGACAGGGGGTTAGCAATCAGCCCCAGCATTTT. This translates into CASNRGQGVSNQPQHF.

The chain uses TRBV4-2 and TRBJ1-2; D might be TRBD1 (5 bases). CDR3 length equals 16 residues. Germline CDR1 is LGHNA and CDR2 is YNFKEQ. V lost 6 bases and J 0 bases, leaving 17 bases between the germline ends. CDR3 amino acids: CASSQQRGGANYGYTF. The CDR3 DNA reads as TGTGCCAGCAGTCAACAACGGGGGGGGGCTAACTATGGCTACACCTTC.

This rearrangement joins TRBV3-1 (or the pseudogene TRBV3-2) to TRBJ2-3, with no clear D. V lost 0 bases, J lost 7 bases, and 17 bases lay in between. The CDR3 extends over 16 amino acids. Germline values: CDR1 LGHDT, CDR2 YNNKEL (reference sequence). This chain's CDR3 is CASSQDFLGGINTQYF. For the CDR3, the DNA is TGTGCCAGCAGCCAAGATTTCCTTGGCGGAATCAATACGCAGTATTTT.

The V and J genes are TRBV4-1 and TRBJ1-6; 9 bases are a match to TRBD1. From germline, CDR1 is MGHRA and CDR2 YSYEKL. This CDR3 is 19 amino acids long. V shed 1 base and J 5 bases; nucleotides not matched to a gene: 12. CDR3 DNA sequence: TGCGCCAGCAGCCAAGGTTCAGGGCGATGGGACAGGGATAATTCACCCCTCCACTTT. Its protein is CASSQGSGRWDRDNSPLHF.

This chain joins TRBV9 and TRBJ1-2; TRBD1 might be the D (6 bases). Germline CDR1 reads SGDLS; CDR2 reads YYNGEE. Trimming cost V 0 bases and J 5 bases, with 8 bases left between them. The CDR3 sequence is 13 residues long. The CDR3 DNA is TGTGCCAGCAGCGTAGGGACAGAGTATGGCTACACCTTC. Translation: CASSVGTEYGYTF. Combining the CDR3 with reference TRBV9 and TRBJ1-2 gives the whole variable domain DSGVTQTPKHLITATGQRVTLRCSPRSGDLSVYWYQQSLDQGLQFLIQYYNGEERAKGNILERFSAQQFPDLHSELNLSSLELGDSALYFCASSVGTEYGYTFGSGTRLTVV.

V is TRBV3-1 (or the pseudogene TRBV3-2) and J is TRBJ2-5, with TRBD2 matching over 10 bases. This CDR3 has 16 residues. Germline V gene lookup returns CDR1 LGHDT and CDR2 YNNKEL (reference sequence). V was pared by 6 bases and J by 7 bases, with 14 bases of the junction left unmatched. This chain's CDR3 is CASRGTLAGGLGTQYF. DNA of the CDR3: TGTGCCAGCAGGGGGACCTTAGCGGGGGGCCTCGGGACCCAGTACTTC.

The rearrangement links TRBV28 to TRBJ2-1; TRBD1 matches at 10 bases. The J segment lost 0 bases and the V segment lost 4 bases, leaving 9 bases of the junction unmatched. The germline CDR1 and CDR2 sequences are MDHEN and SYDVKM. The CDR3 loop spans 18 amino acids. CDR3 loop: CASSSYSGTGVSYNEQFF. The CDR3 DNA reads TGTGCCAGCAGTTCTTATTCCGGGACAGGGGTCTCCTACAATGAGCAGTTCTTC.

V and J are TRBV9 and TRBJ2-3; 12 bases align to TRBD2. The CDR3 has 15 residues. Germline-derived CDR1 and CDR2 are SGDLS and YYNGEE. Unmatched junction bases numbered 3, after V lost 2 bases and J lost 5 bases. CDR3 in amino acids: CASSVTSGGLDTQYF. The CDR3 DNA follows: TGTGCCAGCAGCGTCACTAGCGGGGGGTTAGATACGCAGTATTTT.

The CDR3 DNA sequence: TGCGCCAGCAGCCGGACAGGGCAAAATTCACCCCTCCACTTT. Encoded protein: CASSRTGQNSPLHF. The genes are TRBV4-1 and TRBJ1-6; 8 positions match TRBD1. CDR1 is MGHRA and CDR2 is YSYEKL in the germline V gene. The CDR3 sequence is 14 residues long. Trimming took 4 bases from V and 7 from J; bases not matched to a gene: 3.

The rearrangement links TRBV2 to TRBJ1-1, with unresolved D. The CDR3 length is 14 residues. CDR1 and CDR2 from the germline V gene are SNHLY and FYNNEI. V was trimmed by 5 bases and J by 1 base, leaving 11 bases between them. The CDR3 bases are TGTGCCAGCAGTATACTCAAGAGGAACACTGAAGCTTTCTTT. Its translation is CASSILKRNTEAFF.

This clone was detected once. This rearrangement joins TRBV28 to TRBJ2-2; 7 nucleotides agree with TRBD2. The CDR3 length is 17 residues. CDR1 and CDR2 (germline): MDHEN, SYDVKM. V was pared by 2 bases and J by 2 bases, with 8 bases of the junction left unmatched. This CDR3 is CASSLGGGIDNTGELFF. The CDR3 region has the DNA TGTGCCAGCAGTTTAGGGGGAGGGATCGATAACACCGGGGAGCTGTTTTTT. The complete variable domain, with remaining parts taken from reference TRBV28 and TRBJ2-2, reads DVKVTQSSRYLVKRTGEKVFLECVQDMDHENMFWYRQDPGLGLRLIYFSYDVKMKEKGDIPEGYSVSREKKERFSLILESASTNQTSMYLCASSLGGGIDNTGELFFGEGSRLTVL.